Each of the 28 T cell receptor beta chains below was sequenced from the same sample in a study of T cell repertoires in cytomegalovirus infection. In TCRdb, the reads were re-called with MiXCR into one record per CDR3 protein. There are about 100,000 distinct CDR3 sequences in the sample; about 22% occur only once, and roughly two fifths lies in the top ten. Sequencing was done on a sample of CD8+ T cells from PBMCs. The receptor set was obtained from a human donor in good health (CMV status not recorded). Some clones in this sample may be carry-over from other donors' samples.

This chain uses TRBV14 with TRBJ2-2; D gene uncertain. From germline, CDR1 is SGHDN and CDR2 FVKESK. The ends were cut back, 2 bases at V and 4 bases at J, with 8 bases in the middle. This CDR3 has 14 amino acids. The CDR3 region is CASSQLEGTGELFF. The CDR3 DNA is TGTGCCAGCAGCCAACTAGAAGGCACCGGGGAGCTGTTTTTT.

The sample holds many counts of this clonotype. The chain uses TRBV7-6 and TRBJ2-7, with D possibly matching TRBD1 (6 bases). V gave up 3 bases and J gave up 5 bases, with 14 bases separating them. The CDR3 consists of 14 residues. The germline CDR1 and CDR2 sequences are SGHVS and FNYEAQ. The CDR3 spells CASSFAEQGHEQYF. CDR3 DNA: TGTGCCAGCAGCTTCGCCGAACAGGGTCACGAGCAGTACTTC.

CDR3 protein: CAWVNRGPTYEQYF. The CDR3 DNA follows: TGTGCCTGGGTGAACAGGGGGCCGACCTACGAGCAGTACTTC. The genes are TRBV30 and TRBJ2-7, with 9 bases lining up with TRBD1. After removal of 5 bases from V and 2 bases from J, the junction contained 7 bases not matched to a gene. This CDR3 is 14 amino acids long. CDR1 and CDR2 (germline): GTSNPN, SVGIG (reference sequence).

The sample holds many counts of this clonotype. J is TRBJ2-5 and V is TRBV20-1; 8 bases match TRBD2. The trim removed 6 bases at V and 5 bases at J, leaving 5 bases unmatched. CDR1 DFQATT and CDR2 SNEGSKA come from the germline V gene (reference sequence). The CDR3 covers 12 residues. CDR3 bases: TGCAGTGCCCGAGGCGGGGGGGAGACCCAGTACTTC. This translates into CSARGGGETQYF.

This clonotype was detected a few times. The V call is TRBV4-1, the J call TRBJ2-7; D is undetermined. The germline V gene encodes CDR1 MGHRA and CDR2 YSYEKL. V lost 1 base, J lost 6 bases, and 16 bases lay in between. There are 15 residues in the CDR3. The DNA of the CDR3 is TGCGCCAGCAGCCAAGGGTGGGGATCCCATCTCGAGCAGTACTTC. It codes for CASSQGWGSHLEQYF.

The table lists this clonotype with a few counts. J is TRBJ2-7 and V is TRBV12-3 or TRBV12-4; D possibly matches TRBD1 or TRBD2 (7 bases each). Trimming shortened V by 0 bases and J by 2 bases, and 11 bases separated the two germline ends. The CDR3 covers 15 residues. CDR3 coding DNA: TGTGCCAGCAGTTTAGCGGGAGGGGGCCCCTACGAGCAGTACTTC. This sequence encodes CASSLAGGGPYEQYF.

This chain connects TRBV5-1 to TRBJ2-1; D is unclear. The length of the CDR3 is 13 residues. Germline V lookup: CDR1 SGHRS, CDR2 YFSETQ. V lost 0 bases and J 4 bases, leaving 5 bases between the germline ends. CDR3 nucleotides: TGCGCCAGCAGCTTGGTCGGATACAATGAGCAGTTCTTC. Encoded protein: CASSLVGYNEQFF.

V gene TRBV14 combines with J gene TRBJ2-3; D is unclear. Trimming removed 6 bases from V and 2 bases from J, with 9 bases in between. This CDR3 region has 13 residues. Germline-derived CDR1 and CDR2 are SGHDN and FVKESK. The chain's CDR3 is CASSVLPTDTQYF. The CDR3 nucleotides read TGTGCCAGCAGTGTTCTCCCCACAGATACGCAGTATTTT.

At least ten counts were recorded for this clonotype. V usage is TRBV7-8 and J usage is TRBJ2-3; 8 bases are shared with TRBD2. Germline V CDR1 and CDR2: SGHVS, FQNEAQ. Trimming removed 3 bases from V and 1 base from J; junction bases left unmatched: 6. There are 16 residues in the CDR3. CDR3 in amino acids: CASSFLSGSGTDTQYF. In DNA form, the CDR3 reads TGTGCCAGCAGCTTTTTAAGCGGGAGTGGCACAGATACGCAGTATTTT.

This clonotype was counted many times. This chain joins TRBV7-8 and TRBJ2-5, with a tentative D call TRBD2 (5 bases). Germline CDR1 and CDR2: SGHVS and FQNEAQ. The CDR3 loop spans 14 amino acids. With 4 bases removed from V and 3 bases from J, the gap between germline ends came to 12 bases. This CDR3 is CASSSREREETQYF. The CDR3 DNA reads as TGTGCCAGCAGCTCCCGGGAAAGGGAAGAGACCCAGTACTTC.

This chain connects TRBV20-1 to TRBJ2-7, with D hard to call. This CDR3 region has 14 residues. Trimming left V 4 bases short and J 0 bases short, with 13 bases between. Germline CDR1 is DFQATT and CDR2 is SNEGSKA (reference sequence). CDR3 DNA sequence: TGCAGTGCTATTGAACTTGGGATCTCCTACGAGCAGTACTTC. As protein: CSAIELGISYEQYF.

The chain joins TRBV11-2 to TRBJ2-2; D unresolved. The germline V and J ends were trimmed by 5 bases and 4 bases, with 8 bases remaining between them. The CDR3 length is 13 residues. From germline, CDR1 is SGHAT and CDR2 FQNNGV. CDR3 nucleotides: TGTGCCAGCAGCACCGATACCACCGGGGAGCTGTTTTTT. Translated, it gives CASSTDTTGELFF.

The rearrangement joins TRBV2 to TRBJ2-1; D is uncertain. CDR3 length: 11 amino acids. Germline V lookup: CDR1 SNHLY, CDR2 FYNNEI. The CDR3 bases are TGTGCGTGCCCCTCCTACAATGAGCAGTTCTTC. Amino acid sequence: CACPSYNEQFF.

The chain recombines TRBV4-3 with TRBJ2-7, with D maybe TRBD1 (6 bases). V shed 1 base and J shed 1 base, with 11 bases lying between them. The CDR3 has 15 residues. Germline V lookup: CDR1 LGHNA, CDR2 YSLEER. CDR3 nucleotide sequence: TGCGCCAGCAGCCAAGGGACAGCGAATTCCTACGAGCAGTACTTC. Translation: CASSQGTANSYEQYF.

The sample holds one count of this clonotype. This chain connects TRBV7-2 to TRBJ2-7; 7 bases are shared with TRBD2. Trimming removed 8 bases from V and 1 base from J; junction bases left unmatched: 11. The V gene's germline CDR1 is SGHTA and CDR2 FQGNSA. The CDR3 runs to 15 residues. In nucleotides, the CDR3 is TGTGCCAGCGGGGATGATTGGCGGGGGTCCTACGAGCAGTACTTC. Protein sequence: CASGDDWRGSYEQYF.

To note about this clonotype: The conserved phenylalanine or tryptophan normally closing the CDR3 is absent here, so this likely arose from a read error. The gene calls are TRBV27 and TRBJ2-7; perhaps TRBD1 as D (5 bases). There are 14 residues in the CDR3. V lost 4 bases, J lost 5 bases, and 15 bases lay in between. Per the germline V gene, CDR1 is MNHEY and CDR2 is SMNVEV (reference sequence). In nucleotides, the CDR3 is TGTGCCAGCAGTTCCCGGGTGGGGCCGGACGAGCAGTACTAC. Protein product: CASSSRVGPDEQYY.

The chain links TRBV7-9 to TRBJ2-7, with D perhaps TRBD1 or TRBD2 (6 bases each). V was cut by 8 bases and J by 7 bases, with 24 bases left in between. The CDR3 totals 15 residues. From germline, CDR1 is SEHNR and CDR2 FQNEAQ (reference sequence). The CDR3 DNA sequence: TGTGCCAGCGGCCTATACCGGGGGCAGATCCAGGAGCAGTACTTC. Translating it yields CASGLYRGQIQEQYF.

Written as DNA, the CDR3 is TGTGCCAGCAGTTTGGCGGAGACCAGGAGCAATGAGCAGTTCTTC. Translation gives CASSLAETRSNEQFF. The chain combines TRBV28 with TRBJ2-1, with D uncertain. The V gene lost 3 bases and the J gene lost 6 bases, with 15 bases spanning the gap. The germline V gene encodes CDR1 MDHEN and CDR2 SYDVKM. The CDR3 length is 15 residues. Full variable domain (rest looked up from reference TRBV28 and TRBJ2-1): DVKVTQSSRYLVKRTGEKVFLECVQDMDHENMFWYRQDPGLGLRLIYFSYDVKMKEKGDIPEGYSVSREKKERFSLILESASTNQTSMYLCASSLAETRSNEQFFGPGTRLTVL.

This clonotype was recorded at least ten times. The chain links TRBV12-3 or TRBV12-4 to TRBJ1-1; D remains unclear. V was shortened by 6 bases and J by 1 base, with 18 bases between the two germline ends. CDR3 length: 16 amino acids. The CDR3 region has the DNA TGTGCCAGCAGATCCTTTTTGGACCGATCGAACACTGAAGCTTTCTTT. This codes for CASRSFLDRSNTEAFF.

This clonotype occurred many times. This rearrangement joins TRBV9 to TRBJ1-5; perhaps TRBD1 as D (6 bases). Trimming took 5 bases from V and 2 from J, leaving 32 bases between them. CDR3 length: 21 residues. Germline V gene lookup returns CDR1 SGDLS and CDR2 YYNGEE. CDR3 protein: CASRDSPGGGELTVGNQPQHF. The CDR3, as DNA: TGTGCCAGCAGAGATTCCCCGGGAGGGGGAGAACTGACGGTAGGCAATCAGCCCCAGCATTTT.

This clonotype was recorded many times. The chain is built from TRBV7-2 and TRBJ1-1, with D perhaps matching TRBD1 (5 bases). Trimming pared 2 bases from V and 6 bases from J, leaving 16 bases between. Germline CDR1 and CDR2: SGHTA and FQGNSA. This CDR3 region has 15 residues. The CDR3 here is CASSLNPGMTAEAFF. The CDR3 DNA sequence: TGTGCCAGCAGCTTAAATCCAGGGATGACTGCTGAAGCTTTCTTT.

This clonotype was picked up a small number of times. The V gene is TRBV20-1, the J gene TRBJ2-2; D assignment may be TRBD1 or TRBD2 (5 bases each). Germline CDR1 reads DFQATT; CDR2 reads SNEGSKA (reference sequence). V was pared by 3 bases and J by 5 bases, with 16 bases between. This CDR3 is built from 15 residues. The CDR3 protein is CSARPPGRITGELFF. The CDR3 DNA follows: TGCAGTGCTAGGCCCCCGGGACGGATTACCGGGGAGCTGTTTTTT.

The chain links TRBV3-1 to TRBJ2-7; TRBD2 matches 15 bases. The CDR3 length is 17 residues. V shed 5 bases, J shed 0 bases, and the junction held 5 bases outside the gene matches. The germline V gene has CDR1 LGHDT and CDR2 YNNKEL (reference sequence). CDR3 protein: CASSEGLAGGSSYEQYF. The CDR3 region has the DNA TGTGCCAGCAGCGAGGGACTAGCGGGAGGAAGCTCCTACGAGCAGTACTTC.

This clonotype was found a few times. The V gene is TRBV6-2 or TRBV6-3, the J gene TRBJ1-3, with D unresolved. The V end lost 7 bases, the J end lost 1 base, and 8 bases lay between the germline ends. This CDR3 has 13 residues. The V gene's germline CDR1 is MNHEY and CDR2 SVGEGT. The CDR3 region is CASNRGSGNTIYF. CDR3 nucleotide sequence: TGTGCCAGCAACCGAGGTTCTGGAAACACCATATATTTT.

This clonotype was counted at least ten times. The J gene is TRBJ2-2, the V gene TRBV28; D remains ambiguous. The CDR3 is 15 residues long. Germline-derived CDR1 and CDR2 are MDHEN and SYDVKM. The V and J ends lost 3 bases and 0 bases respectively, with 8 bases between them. CDR3 amino acids: CASSLGSPNTGELFF. The CDR3 DNA is TGTGCCAGCAGTTTGGGTTCGCCGAACACCGGGGAGCTGTTTTTT.

The chain links TRBV6-1 to TRBJ2-3; 7 nucleotides align to TRBD2. V lost 1 base to trimming and J lost 7 bases; unmatched junction nucleotides: 5. Per the germline V gene, CDR1 is MNHNS and CDR2 is SASEGT. The CDR3 loop spans 14 amino acids. Here the CDR3 DNA reads TGTGCCAGCAGTGAAGTGGGAGGGGAGAATACGCAGTATTTT. Encoded protein: CASSEVGGENTQYF.

The chain links TRBV7-3 to TRBJ2-1; D is tentatively TRBD1 or TRBD2 (6 bases each). CDR1 SGHTA and CDR2 FQGTGA come from the germline V gene. There are 16 residues in the CDR3. V lost 0 bases and J 0 bases, leaving 9 bases between the germline ends. CDR3 residues: CASSLTGGSSYNEQFF. In DNA form, the CDR3 reads TGTGCCAGCAGCTTAACAGGGGGGAGCTCCTACAATGAGCAGTTCTTC.

This clonotype was counted at least ten times. The chain couples TRBV29-1 to TRBJ2-3, with TRBD2 matching 9 bases. V shed 0 bases and J 4 bases; nucleotides not matched to a gene: 8. Germline V gene sequence: CDR1 SQVTM, CDR2 ANQGSEA. This CDR3 spans 16 amino acids. In nucleotides, the CDR3 is TGCAGCGTTGAAGAGCGGGTAGCGGGGGTCGCAGATACGCAGTATTTT. This sequence encodes CSVEERVAGVADTQYF.